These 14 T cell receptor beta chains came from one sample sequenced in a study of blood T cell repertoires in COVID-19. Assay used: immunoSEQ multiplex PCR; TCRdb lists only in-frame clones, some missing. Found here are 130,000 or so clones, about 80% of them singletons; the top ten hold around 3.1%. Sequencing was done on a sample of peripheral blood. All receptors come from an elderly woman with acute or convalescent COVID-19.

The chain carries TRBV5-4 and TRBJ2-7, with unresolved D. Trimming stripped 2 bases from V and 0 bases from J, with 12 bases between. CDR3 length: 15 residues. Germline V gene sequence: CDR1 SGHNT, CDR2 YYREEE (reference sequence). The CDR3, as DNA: TGTGCCAGCAGCTTAAGCAGGCAGAGCTCCTACGAGCAGTACTTC. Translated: CASSLSRQSSYEQYF.

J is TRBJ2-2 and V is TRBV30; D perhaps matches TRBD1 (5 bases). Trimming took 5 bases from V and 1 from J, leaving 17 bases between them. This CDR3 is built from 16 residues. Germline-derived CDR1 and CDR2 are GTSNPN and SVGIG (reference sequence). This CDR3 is CAWDSSRTLNTGELFF. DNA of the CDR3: TGTGCCTGGGATTCGAGTCGGACACTGAACACCGGGGAGCTGTTTTTT.

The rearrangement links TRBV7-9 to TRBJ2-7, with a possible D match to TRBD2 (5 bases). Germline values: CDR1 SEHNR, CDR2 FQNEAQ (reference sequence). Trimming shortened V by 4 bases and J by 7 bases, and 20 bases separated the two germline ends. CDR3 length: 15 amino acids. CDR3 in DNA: TGTGCCAGCAGCTCAACGGGCGGGCCTCCCGATGAGCAGTACTTC. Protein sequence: CASSSTGGPPDEQYF.

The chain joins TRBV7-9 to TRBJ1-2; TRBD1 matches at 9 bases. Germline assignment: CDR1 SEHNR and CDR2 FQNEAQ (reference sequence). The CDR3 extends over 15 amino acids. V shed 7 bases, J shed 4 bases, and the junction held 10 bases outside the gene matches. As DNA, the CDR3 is TGTGCCAGCACCCCCGCGACAGGGGGGTCCTATGGCTACACCTTC. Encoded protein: CASTPATGGSYGYTF.

The CDR3 loop is CASSYSAGGAPGELFF. For the CDR3, the DNA is TGTGCCAGCAGTTACTCGGCGGGGGGGGCTCCCGGGGAGCTGTTTTTT. V usage is TRBV6-6 and J usage is TRBJ2-2; 9 bases agree with TRBD2. Germline trimming cut 0 bases from V and 6 bases from J; bases unmatched to any gene: 5. Germline assignment: CDR1 MNHNY and CDR2 SVGAGI (reference sequence). There are 16 residues in the CDR3.

The DNA of the CDR3 is TGTGCCAGCAGCCAAGCCCCAAGTAGACAGCCCCAGCATTTT. Residues: CASSQAPSRQPQHF. The chain recombines TRBV3-1 (or the pseudogene TRBV3-2) with TRBJ1-5; D gene ambiguous. This CDR3 comprises 14 residues. CDR1 LGHDT and CDR2 YNNKEL come from the germline V gene (reference sequence). The V end was cut by 1 base, the J end by 7 bases, with 11 bases between.

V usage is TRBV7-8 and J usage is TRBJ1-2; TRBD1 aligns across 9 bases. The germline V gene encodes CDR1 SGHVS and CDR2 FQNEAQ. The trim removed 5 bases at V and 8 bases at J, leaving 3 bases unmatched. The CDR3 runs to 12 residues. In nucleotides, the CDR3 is TGTGCCAGCAGCAGCACAGGGGGCGGCTACACCTTC. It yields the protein CASSSTGGGYTF.

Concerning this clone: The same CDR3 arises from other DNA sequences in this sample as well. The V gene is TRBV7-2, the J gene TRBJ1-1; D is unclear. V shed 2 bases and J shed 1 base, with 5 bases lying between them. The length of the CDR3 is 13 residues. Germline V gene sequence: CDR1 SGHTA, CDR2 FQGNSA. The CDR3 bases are TGTGCCAGCAGCTTACGCGGGAACACTGAAGCTTTCTTT. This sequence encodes CASSLRGNTEAFF.

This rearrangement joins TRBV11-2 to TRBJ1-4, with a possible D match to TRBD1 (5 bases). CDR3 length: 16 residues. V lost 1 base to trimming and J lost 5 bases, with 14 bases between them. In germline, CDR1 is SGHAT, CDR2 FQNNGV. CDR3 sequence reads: CASSLGVRGRNEKLFF. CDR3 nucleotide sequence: TGTGCCAGCAGCTTAGGGGTTAGGGGAAGAAATGAAAAACTGTTTTTT. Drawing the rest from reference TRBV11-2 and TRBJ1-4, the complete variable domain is EAGVAQSPRYKIIEKRQSVAFWCNPISGHATLYWYQQILGQGPKLLIQFQNNGVVDDSQLPKDRFSAERLKGVDSTLKIQPAKLEDSAVYLCASSLGVRGRNEKLFFGSGTQLSVL.

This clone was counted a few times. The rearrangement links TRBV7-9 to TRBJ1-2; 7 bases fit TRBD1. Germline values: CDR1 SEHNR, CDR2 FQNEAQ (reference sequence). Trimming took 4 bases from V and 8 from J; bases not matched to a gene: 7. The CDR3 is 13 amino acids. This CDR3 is CASSSQTRGGYTF. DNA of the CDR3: TGTGCCAGCAGCTCCCAGACCAGGGGGGGCTACACCTTC.

The CDR3 loop is CASSLDRPSSGNTIYF. CDR3 sequence (DNA): TGTGCCAGTAGTCTCGACAGGCCTTCCTCTGGAAACACCATATATTTT. The rearrangement joins TRBV19 to TRBJ1-3; D possibly corresponds to TRBD1 (6 bases). Germline V gives CDR1 LNHDA, CDR2 SQIVND (reference sequence). The CDR3 is 16 amino acids. The V end was cut by 5 bases, the J end by 0 bases, with 14 bases between.

The CDR3 protein is CASTYLGISYGYTF. CDR3 DNA sequence: TGTGCCAGCACTTATCTAGGTATCAGCTATGGCTACACCTTC. The V call is TRBV2, the J call TRBJ1-2; D is uncertain. The CDR3 is 14 amino acids. Germline V lookup: CDR1 SNHLY, CDR2 FYNNEI. V lost 7 bases to trimming and J lost 4 bases, with 16 bases between them.

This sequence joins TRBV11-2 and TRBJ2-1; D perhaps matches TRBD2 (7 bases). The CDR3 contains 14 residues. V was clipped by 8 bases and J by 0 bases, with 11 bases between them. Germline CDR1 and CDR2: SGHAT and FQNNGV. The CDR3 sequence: CASAGGRSYNEQFF. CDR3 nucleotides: TGTGCCAGCGCCGGGGGGCGCTCCTACAATGAGCAGTTCTTC.

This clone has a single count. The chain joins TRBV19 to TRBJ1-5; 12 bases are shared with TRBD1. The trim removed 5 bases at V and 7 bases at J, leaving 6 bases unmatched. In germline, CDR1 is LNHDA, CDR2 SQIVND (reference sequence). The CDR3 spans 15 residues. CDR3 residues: CASSGGQGAAQPQHF. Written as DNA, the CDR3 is TGTGCCAGTAGTGGGGGACAGGGGGCAGCCCAGCCCCAGCATTTT.